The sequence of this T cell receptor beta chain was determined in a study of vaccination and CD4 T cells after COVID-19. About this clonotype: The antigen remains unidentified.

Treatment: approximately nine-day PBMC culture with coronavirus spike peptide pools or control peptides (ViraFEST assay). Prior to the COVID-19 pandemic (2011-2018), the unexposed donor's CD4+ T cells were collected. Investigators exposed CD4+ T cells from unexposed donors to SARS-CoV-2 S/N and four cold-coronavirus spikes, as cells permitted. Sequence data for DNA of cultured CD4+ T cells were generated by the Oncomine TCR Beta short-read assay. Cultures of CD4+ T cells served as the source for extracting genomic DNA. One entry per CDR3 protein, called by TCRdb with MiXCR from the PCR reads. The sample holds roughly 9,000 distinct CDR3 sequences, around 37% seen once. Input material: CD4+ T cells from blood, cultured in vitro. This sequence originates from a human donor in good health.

This CDR3 is CSAIPGQTDQPQHF. The CDR3 DNA is TGCAGTGCTATACCGGGACAAACAGATCAGCCCCAGCATTTT. The chain has TRBV20-1 and TRBJ1-5, with D maybe TRBD1 (6 bases). This CDR3 has 14 residues. CDR1 is DFQATT, CDR2 SNEGSKA, per germline (reference sequence). V lost 4 bases, J lost 5 bases, and 15 bases lay in between.